This T cell receptor (beta chain) was recovered during a study of blood T cell repertoires in COVID-19. Turning to the study itself: Whether acute or convalescent, the COVID-19 samples came from the United States, Italy and Spain. T cells, B-cell-depleted T cells, or PBMCs supplied cDNA or gDNA.

CDR3 size: 12 residues. Germline-derived CDR1 and CDR2 are MDHEN and SYDVKM. Between the trimmed V and J ends, which lost 6 bases and 10 bases, there was a span of 13 bases. This clone was seen only a few times. Per the original data handling: Reference gene primer amplification gave nucleated cell count estimates. Sequencing was performed with immunoSEQ multiplex PCR; in TCRdb, only in-frame clones are kept and a portion is missing. The V and J calls and the clone size are those of that table, but D and trimming were determined from the DNA. The repertoire holds about 400,000 clones, with around 86% as singletons.

The TCR comes from a human donor in a cohort sampled during active COVID-19. The chain combines TRBV28 with TRBJ2-1; the D gene is possibly TRBD2 (6 bases). Specimen: peripheral blood. As DNA, the CDR3 is TGTGCCAGCAGAGCGACTAGGGACGAGCAGTTCTTC. It encodes CASRATRDEQFF.